This T cell receptor (beta chain) appears in the sequencing data of a study of cytomegalovirus exposure and HLA in healthy donors. Study conclusions and caveats: Productive status was seen about 87% or about 30% of the time for most TCR beta V segments in an earlier analysis.

In regard to this clone: What it binds is not known.

This PCR relied on a set of 60 Vbeta primers and 13 Jbeta primers. Profiled with immunoSEQ multiplex PCR; TCRdb holds only in-frame clones, not every one. The data hold about 96,000 clones, with approximately 74% observed a single time. The CDR3 runs 13 residues. Germline assignment: CDR1 SGHRS and CDR2 YFSETQ. Deletions cut 4 bases from V and 2 bases from J, with 9 bases between. Donors in the study were healthy people who gave bone marrow. The chain recombines TRBV5-1 with TRBJ1-2, with D maybe TRBD1 (5 bases). This TCR was sampled from a woman in her 70s in good health and CMV-seropositive. Sequencing used PBMCs. DNA of the CDR3: TGCGCCAGCAGCCGGCGGGGGAACTATGGCTACACCTTC. Translating gives CASSRRGNYGYTF.